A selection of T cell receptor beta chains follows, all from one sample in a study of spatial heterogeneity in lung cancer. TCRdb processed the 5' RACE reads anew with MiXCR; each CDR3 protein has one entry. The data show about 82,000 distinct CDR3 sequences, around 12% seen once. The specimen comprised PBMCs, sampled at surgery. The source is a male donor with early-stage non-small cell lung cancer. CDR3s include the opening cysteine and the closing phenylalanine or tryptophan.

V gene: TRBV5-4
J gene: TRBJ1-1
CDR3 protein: CASSQRDRMNTEAFF

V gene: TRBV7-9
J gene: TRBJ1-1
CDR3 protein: CASSLGGQGGPEAFF

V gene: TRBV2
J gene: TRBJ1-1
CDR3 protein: CASRRELSEAFF

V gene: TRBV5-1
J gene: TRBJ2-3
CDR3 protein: CASSLDLAGPSTDTQYF

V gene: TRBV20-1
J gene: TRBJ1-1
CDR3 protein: CSARQGTDMNTEAFF

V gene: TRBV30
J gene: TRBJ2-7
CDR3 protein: CAWSVRRGSYEQYF

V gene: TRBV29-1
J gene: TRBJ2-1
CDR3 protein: CSVPGTTNNEQFF

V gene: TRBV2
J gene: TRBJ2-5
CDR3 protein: CASSENQETQYF

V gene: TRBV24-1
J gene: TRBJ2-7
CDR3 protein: CATSDWSDEQYF

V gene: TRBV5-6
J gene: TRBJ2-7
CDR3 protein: CASSLDGLHSYEQYF

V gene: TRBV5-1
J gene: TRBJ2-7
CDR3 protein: CASSLAGGTTYEQYF

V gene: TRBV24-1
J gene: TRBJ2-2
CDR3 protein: CATSDRVDTGELFF

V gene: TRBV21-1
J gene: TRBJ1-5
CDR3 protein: CASSKERRGQPQHF

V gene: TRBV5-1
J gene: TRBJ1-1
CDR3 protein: CASSLTGQVTEAFF

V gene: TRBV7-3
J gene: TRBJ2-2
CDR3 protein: CASSLSGSLGVSAGELFF

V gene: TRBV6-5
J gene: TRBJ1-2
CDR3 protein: CASSYSSAVEGYTF

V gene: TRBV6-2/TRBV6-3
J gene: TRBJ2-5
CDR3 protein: CASSQRETQYF

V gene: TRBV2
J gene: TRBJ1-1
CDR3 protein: CASSGLGQVNTEAFF

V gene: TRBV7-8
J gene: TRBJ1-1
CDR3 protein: CASSSRATEAFF

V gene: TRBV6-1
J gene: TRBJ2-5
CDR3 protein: CASSAGGETQYF

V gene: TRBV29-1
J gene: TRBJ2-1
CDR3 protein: CSVEGEEYLNEQFF

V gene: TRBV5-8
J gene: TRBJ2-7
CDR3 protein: CASSKLDYEQYF

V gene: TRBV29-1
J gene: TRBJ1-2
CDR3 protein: CSVDGTLNPERANYGYTF

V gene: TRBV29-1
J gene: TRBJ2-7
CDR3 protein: CSVVVTSAYEQYF

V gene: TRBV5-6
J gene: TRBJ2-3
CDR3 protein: CASSSLSGFTDTQYF

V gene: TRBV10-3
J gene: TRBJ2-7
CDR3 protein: CAISPGLAGGSYEQYF

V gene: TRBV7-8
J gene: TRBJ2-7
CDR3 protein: CASSLESSGNEQYF

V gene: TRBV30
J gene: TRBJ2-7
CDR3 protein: CASDSSYEQYF

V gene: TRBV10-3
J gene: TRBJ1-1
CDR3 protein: CAISGVNTEAFF

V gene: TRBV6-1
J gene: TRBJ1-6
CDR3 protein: CASSDYEPGSPLHF

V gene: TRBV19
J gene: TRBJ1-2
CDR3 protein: CASSIDPPSNYGYTF

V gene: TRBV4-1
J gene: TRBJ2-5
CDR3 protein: CASSQTGLAGGYQETQYF

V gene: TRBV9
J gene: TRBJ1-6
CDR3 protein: CASSEDRLGRSPLHF

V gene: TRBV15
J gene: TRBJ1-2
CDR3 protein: CATSRGKGGYGYTF

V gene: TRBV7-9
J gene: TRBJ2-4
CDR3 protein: CASSPRQGAEYF

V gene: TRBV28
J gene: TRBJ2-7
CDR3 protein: CASSSTGLIYEQYF

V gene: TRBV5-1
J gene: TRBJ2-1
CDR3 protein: CASSLEASSHNEQFF

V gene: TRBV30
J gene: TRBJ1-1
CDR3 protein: CAWSVKGVNTEAFF

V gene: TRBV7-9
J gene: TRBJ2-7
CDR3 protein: CASSLMGGGDEQYF

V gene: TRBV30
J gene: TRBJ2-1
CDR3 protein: CAWSVSGGAYEQFF

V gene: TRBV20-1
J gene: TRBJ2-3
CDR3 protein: CSAEREGLTDTQYF

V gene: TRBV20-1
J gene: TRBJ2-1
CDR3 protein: CSARTPGTSSEQFF

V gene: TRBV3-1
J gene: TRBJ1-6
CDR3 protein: CASSQLTGGSYNSPLHF

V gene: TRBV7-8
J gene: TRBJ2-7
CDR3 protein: CASSFGATYEQYF

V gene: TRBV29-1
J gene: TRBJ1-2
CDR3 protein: CSVDYSGQGDGYTF

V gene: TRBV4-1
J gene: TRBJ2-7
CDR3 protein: CASSQVGGSGSSYEQYF

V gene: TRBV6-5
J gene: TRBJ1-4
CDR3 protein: CASSYSGATNEKLFF

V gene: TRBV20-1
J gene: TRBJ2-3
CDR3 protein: CSAEGRPLDTQYF

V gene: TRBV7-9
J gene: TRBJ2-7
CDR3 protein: CASSPSDHPRQYF